The present TCR beta chain was sequenced within a study of T cells in Graves' hyperthyroidism and ophthalmopathy. The source material, RNA transcripts, was used to amplify TCR beta CDR3 regions. The primer set for the first-round RT-PCR of the TCR CDR3 was HTBI. TCRdb recomputed calls from the multiplex PCR reads with MiXCR, one row per CDR3 protein. The repertoire includes about 590,000 distinct CDR3 sequences, less than 20% of them detected once, and under 8% sits in the top ten. Findings and caveats of the study: Blood also carried most thyroid clonotypes expanded above 0.001. A model of 13 V-J pairs discriminated ophthalmopathy from stable hyperthyroidism.

This clonotype was detected ten times or more. Its antigen is not identified. Germline CDR1 and CDR2: KGHDR and SFDVKD. The CDR3 runs 14 residues. V lost 3 bases and J lost 4, with 9 bases in between. The chain recombines TRBV24-1 with TRBJ1-5; the D is unclear. The sequenced material came from blood. The receptor comes from a woman in her 30s with Graves' hyperthyroidism. The CDR3 spells CATSDGVENQPQHF. The DNA of the CDR3 is TGTGCCACCAGTGATGGGGTGGAAAATCAGCCCCAGCATTTT.